What follows are 28 T cell receptor beta chains derived from one specimen sequenced in a study of shared clonotypes between healthy human individuals. The assay was immunoSEQ multiplex PCR, and TCRdb's table has in-frame clones only and misses some. The sample includes about half a million clones, roughly 78% of them seen just once. The source material was PBMCs. All receptors derive from a woman in her thirties or forties in good health. Some clones in this sample may be carry-over from other donors' samples.

The gene calls are TRBV4-3 and TRBJ2-2, with TRBD2 matching 10 bases. CDR3 size: 17 residues. Looked up from germline, CDR1 is LGHNA and CDR2 is YSLEER. The V gene end was trimmed by 0 bases and the J gene end by 5 bases; junction bases not matched to a gene: 6. This CDR3 is CASSQEGSGRGTGELFF. CDR3 DNA: TGCGCCAGCAGCCAAGAAGGAAGCGGGAGGGGAACCGGGGAGCTGTTTTTT.

The chain employs TRBV5-6 and TRBJ2-3; 10 bases match TRBD2. CDR1 SGHDT and CDR2 YYEEEE come from the germline V gene. The CDR3 is 14 amino acids. J lost 1 base, V lost 5 bases, and 1 base had no gene match. CDR3: CASSGTSGTDTQYF. CDR3 nucleotide sequence: TGTGCCAGCAGTGGGACTAGCGGCACAGATACGCAGTATTTT.

This clone occurred many times. The chain has TRBV5-1 and TRBJ2-3; 9 nucleotides align to TRBD2. Germline V gene lookup returns CDR1 SGHRS and CDR2 YFSETQ. Trimming cost V 0 bases and J 6 bases; bases outside gene matches: 8. The CDR3 sequence is 16 residues long. This CDR3 reads CASSLERSGRGDTQYF. The CDR3, as DNA: TGCGCCAGCAGCTTGGAACGTAGCGGGAGAGGGGATACGCAGTATTTT.

The chain combines TRBV5-1 with TRBJ2-2, with 11 bases aligning to TRBD1. This CDR3 has 15 residues. V gave up 3 bases and J gave up 4 bases; unmatched junction bases: 2. Per the germline V gene, CDR1 is SGHRS and CDR2 is YFSETQ. The CDR3 DNA sequence: TGCGCCAGCAGCTGGGGGACAGGGGGCACCGGGGAGCTGTTTTTT. Translated, it gives CASSWGTGGTGELFF.

V gene TRBV5-1 combines with J gene TRBJ2-7; tentative D call: TRBD1 (5 bases). Germline lookup yields CDR1 SGHRS and CDR2 YFSETQ. The CDR3 has 14 residues. Trimming took off 0 bases at V and 2 bases at J, with 9 bases between the two ends. CDR3 in DNA: TGCGCCAGCAGCTTGGCCCCAGGGACCTACGAGCAGTACTTC. Translating gives CASSLAPGTYEQYF.

As for this clone: Other nucleotide sequences from this sample produce the same CDR3. The chain couples TRBV5-1 to TRBJ2-2; no definite D call. The germline gives CDR1 SGHRS, CDR2 YFSETQ. CDR3 length: 12 residues. The V end lost 4 bases, the J end lost 6 bases, and 7 bases lay between the germline ends. The CDR3 protein is CASSPVPGELFF. Written as DNA, the CDR3 is TGCGCCAGCAGCCCCGTACCCGGGGAGCTGTTTTTT.

J is TRBJ2-7 and V is TRBV28, with 9 bases identical to TRBD1. Germline assignment: CDR1 MDHEN and CDR2 SYDVKM. The CDR3 consists of 14 residues. The trim removed 7 bases at V and 1 base at J, leaving 5 bases unmatched. The DNA of the CDR3 is TGTGCCAGCAATCAGGGACAGGGTTCCTACGAGCAGTACTTC. Amino acids: CASNQGQGSYEQYF. The entire variable domain, with the rest obtained from reference TRBV28 and TRBJ2-7, is as follows: DVKVTQSSRYLVKRTGEKVFLECVQDMDHENMFWYRQDPGLGLRLIYFSYDVKMKEKGDIPEGYSVSREKKERFSLILESASTNQTSMYLCASNQGQGSYEQYFGPGTRLTVT.

CDR3 DNA: TGTGCCAGCGGGACGAACCGAGGCAATGAGCAGTTCTTC. It yields the protein CASGTNRGNEQFF. This chain links TRBV2 with TRBJ2-1; tentatively, D is TRBD1 or TRBD2 (5 bases each). CDR1 is SNHLY and CDR2 is FYNNEI in the germline V gene. This CDR3 comprises 13 residues. Deletions cut 8 bases from V and 6 bases from J, with 14 bases between.

The rearrangement joins TRBV5-1 to TRBJ2-6; D unresolved. The CDR3 length is 14 residues. Trimming left V 6 bases short and J 0 bases short, with 7 bases between. Germline V gene lookup returns CDR1 SGHRS and CDR2 YFSETQ. The DNA for the CDR3 is TGCGCCAGCAAGGAGAGCTCTGGGGCCAACGTCCTGACTTTC. The encoded protein is CASKESSGANVLTF.

The chain links TRBV10-3 to TRBJ2-4; TRBD1 might be the D (6 bases). V was cut by 0 bases and J by 0 bases, with 12 bases left in between. CDR3 size: 17 residues. Germline V gene data show CDR1 as ENHRY and CDR2 as SYGVKD. The CDR3 sequence: CAISESSGQLAKNIQYF. The CDR3 coding sequence is TGTGCCATCAGTGAGTCTTCGGGACAACTAGCCAAAAACATTCAGTACTTC.

This sequence joins TRBV7-9 and TRBJ1-5, with D hard to call. The germline V and J ends were trimmed by 2 bases and 2 bases, with 7 bases remaining between them. This CDR3 has 14 amino acids. Germline values: CDR1 SEHNR, CDR2 FQNEAQ (reference sequence). The CDR3 DNA reads as TGTGCCAGCAGCTTATTAGGCGGCAATCAGCCCCAGCATTTT. Translated, it gives CASSLLGGNQPQHF.

This clone came up a few times. The gene calls are TRBV7-9 and TRBJ2-3; the D is unclear. Trimming left V 3 bases short and J 2 bases short, with 9 bases between. Germline assignment: CDR1 SEHNR and CDR2 FQNEAQ (reference sequence). The CDR3 spans 14 residues. The CDR3 region is CASSFVRDTDTQYF. The CDR3 DNA reads as TGTGCCAGCAGCTTTGTCAGAGACACAGATACGCAGTATTTT.

The genes are TRBV10-3 and TRBJ2-5, with no clear D. The CDR3 has 12 amino acids. Trimming shortened V by 8 bases and J by 5 bases, and 12 bases separated the two germline ends. CDR1 and CDR2 (germline): ENHRY, SYGVKD. Here the CDR3 DNA reads TGTGCCATCGGTGCGCTCCGGGAGACCCAGTACTTC. It translates to CAIGALRETQYF.

The V and J genes are TRBV30 and TRBJ2-6, with a weak D call TRBD1 (5 bases). The CDR3 covers 17 residues. V was shortened by 8 bases and J by 0 bases, with 20 bases between the two germline ends. Germline loops: CDR1 GTSNPN, CDR2 SVGIG (reference sequence). The CDR3 sequence: CAQLRVGPYSGANVLTF. In nucleotides, the CDR3 is TGTGCCCAGCTCCGGGTGGGGCCATACTCTGGGGCCAACGTCCTGACTTTC.

The chain couples TRBV10-3 to TRBJ2-5; D might be TRBD1 or TRBD2, each matching 5 bases. The closer fit of TRBJ2-7 to the DNA end suggests the J call may be wrong. Germline CDR1 ENHRY, CDR2 SYGVKD. This CDR3 spans 13 amino acids. The CDR3 sequence is CAIAGTASYEQYF. The DNA of the CDR3 is TGTGCCATCGCCGGGACGGCATCCTACGAGCAGTACTTC.

CDR3 sequence reads: CATSKGLHSGNTIYF. The CDR3 DNA is TGTGCCACCAGCAAGGGACTGCACTCTGGAAACACCATATATTTT. The chain recombines TRBV15 with TRBJ1-3, with D tentatively TRBD1 (5 bases). Germline V gene sequence: CDR1 LNHNV, CDR2 YYDKDF (reference sequence). This CDR3 spans 15 amino acids. The germline V and J ends were trimmed by 4 bases and 0 bases, with 10 bases remaining between them.

CDR3 protein: CASSLDWRSEQYF. CDR3 in DNA: TGTGCCAGCAGCTTAGATTGGAGAAGCGAGCAGTACTTC. The chain employs TRBV11-1 and TRBJ2-7; D is unresolved. The ends were cut back, 1 base at V and 6 bases at J, with 10 bases in the middle. CDR3 length equals 13 residues. Germline V gene sequence: CDR1 SGHAT, CDR2 FQDESV (reference sequence).

The chain uses TRBV10-3 and TRBJ2-7; 7 bases map to TRBD1. Germline CDR1 and CDR2: ENHRY and SYGVKD. V shed 6 bases, J shed 0 bases, and the junction held 8 bases outside the gene matches. The CDR3 runs to 15 residues. Written as DNA, the CDR3 is TGTGCCATCAGAGACAGGGAAGGGAACTCCTACGAGCAGTACTTC. The encoded protein is CAIRDREGNSYEQYF.

This sequence joins TRBV5-6 and TRBJ2-1; TRBD2 aligns across 9 bases. The V gene's germline CDR1 is SGHDT and CDR2 YYEEEE. The CDR3 length is 15 residues. V was pared by 2 bases and J by 4 bases, with 4 bases of the junction left unmatched. The CDR3 loop reads CASSFALAGYNEQFF. The CDR3 DNA sequence: TGTGCCAGCAGCTTTGCCCTAGCGGGATACAATGAGCAGTTCTTC.

This CDR3 is CASSPSGRLKDEQFF. As DNA, the CDR3 is TGTGCCAGCAGCCCTAGCGGGAGACTAAAAGATGAGCAGTTCTTC. J is TRBJ2-1 and V is TRBV11-2; 10 nucleotides agree with TRBD2. The CDR3 extends over 15 amino acids. J was trimmed by 8 bases and V by 5 bases; bases with no gene match: 9. Germline V gene lookup returns CDR1 SGHAT and CDR2 FQNNGV.

This clone was detected only a few times. The chain recombines TRBV6-1 with TRBJ2-7, with TRBD2 matching 7 bases. J was trimmed by 0 bases and V by 4 bases; bases with no gene match: 15. CDR1 and CDR2 from the germline V gene are MNHNS and SASEGT. The CDR3 consists of 18 residues. CDR3 DNA: TGTGCCAGCAGTGCCCGGAAGGGAGGGCCTAGCGGCTCCTACGAGCAGTACTTC. Residues: CASSARKGGPSGSYEQYF.

The chain employs TRBV19 and TRBJ2-1; 8 bases align to TRBD2. The germline V gene has CDR1 LNHDA and CDR2 SQIVND (reference sequence). The CDR3 is 15 residues long. With 4 bases clipped from V and 3 bases from J, the junction kept 5 bases outside the gene matches. CDR3 in DNA: TGTGCCAGTAGTACCGGGACTAGAGGCTACAATGAGCAGTTCTTC. It specifies CASSTGTRGYNEQFF.

A single count supports this clone. V gene TRBV4-3 combines with J gene TRBJ1-1; tentative D call: TRBD1 (6 bases). The germline CDR1 and CDR2 sequences are LGHNA and YSLEER. This CDR3 region has 16 residues. V shed 1 base and J shed 1 base, with 13 bases lying between them. The CDR3 region has the DNA TGCGCCAGCAGCCAAGGGGGGCGGGGACAGAACACTGAAGCTTTCTTT. Its translation: CASSQGGRGQNTEAFF.

This chain links TRBV4-1 with TRBJ1-3, with 7 bases aligning to TRBD1. The V gene's germline CDR1 is MGHRA and CDR2 YSYEKL. The CDR3 extends over 16 amino acids. Losses at the gene ends were 1 base for V and 2 bases for J; bases not matched to a gene: 5. Written as DNA, the CDR3 is TGCGCCAGCAGCCAAGTGGGACAGCGGGCTGGAAACACCATATATTTT. Protein product: CASSQVGQRAGNTIYF.

The V and J genes are TRBV5-1 and TRBJ2-2, with D tentatively TRBD2 (6 bases). The CDR3 is 15 amino acids. Looked up from germline, CDR1 is SGHRS and CDR2 is YFSETQ. Between the trimmed V and J ends, which lost 3 bases and 3 bases, there was a span of 12 bases. CDR3 loop: CASSSDYLDTGELFF. As DNA, the CDR3 is TGCGCCAGCAGCTCGGACTACCTGGACACCGGGGAGCTGTTTTTT.

The chain carries TRBV7-9 and TRBJ2-7; TRBD1 aligns across 7 bases. Germline CDR1 is SEHNR and CDR2 is FQNEAQ (reference sequence). The length of the CDR3 is 13 residues. Trimming cost V 5 bases and J 4 bases; bases outside gene matches: 5. The chain's CDR3 is CASSTGTAYEQYF. DNA of the CDR3: TGTGCCAGCAGCACCGGGACAGCTTACGAGCAGTACTTC.

The V and J genes are TRBV21-1 and TRBJ2-1; the table's D gene call, TRBD2, was not cross checked with the DNA. TRBV21-1 is a pseudogene. This CDR3 has 15 residues. This chain's CDR3 is CASSSCAGDHNEQFF. The CDR3 bases are TGTGCCAGCAGCAGCTGTGCGGGAGACCACAATGAGCAGTTCTTC.

This chain uses TRBV11-2 with TRBJ2-7, with TRBD1 matching 8 bases. V dropped 4 bases and J dropped 9; count of bases not matched to a gene: 5. Germline V gene sequence: CDR1 SGHAT, CDR2 FQNNGV. CDR3 length equals 12 residues. The CDR3 DNA follows: TGTGCCAGCAGCTCCGGACAGGGACGGCAGTACTTC. It yields the protein CASSSGQGRQYF. The full variable domain, its missing parts supplied by reference TRBV11-2 and TRBJ2-7, is EAGVAQSPRYKIIEKRQSVAFWCNPISGHATLYWYQQILGQGPKLLIQFQNNGVVDDSQLPKDRFSAERLKGVDSTLKIQPAKLEDSAVYLCASSSGQGRQYFGPGTRLTVT.